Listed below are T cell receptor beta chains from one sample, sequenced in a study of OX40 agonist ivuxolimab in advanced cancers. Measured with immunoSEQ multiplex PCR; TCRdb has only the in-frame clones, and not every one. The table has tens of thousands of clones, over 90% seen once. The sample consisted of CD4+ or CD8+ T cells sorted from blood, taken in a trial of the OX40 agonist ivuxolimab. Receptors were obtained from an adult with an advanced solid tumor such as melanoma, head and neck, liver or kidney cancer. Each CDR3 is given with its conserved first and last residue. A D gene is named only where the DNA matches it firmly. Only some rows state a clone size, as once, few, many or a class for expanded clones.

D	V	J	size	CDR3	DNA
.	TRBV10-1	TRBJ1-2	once	CASMTGEAPTNYGYTF	TGCGCCAGCATGACCGGAGAAGCCCCCACTAACTATGGCTACACCTTC
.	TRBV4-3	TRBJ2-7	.	CASSQEVGKVYEQYF	TGCGCCAGCAGCCAAGAGGTCGGTAAAGTCTACGAGCAGTACTTC
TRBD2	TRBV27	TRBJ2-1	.	CASSLGLAYHSYNEQFF	TGTGCCAGCAGTTTGGGACTAGCGTATCACTCCTACAATGAGCAGTTCTTC
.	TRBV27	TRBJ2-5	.	CASSLGGLNGETQYF	TGTGCCAGCAGTTTGGGGGGGCTGAACGGGGAGACCCAGTACTTC
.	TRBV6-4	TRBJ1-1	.	CASSDSGSGTEAFF	TGTGCCAGCAGTGACTCAGGGTCTGGAACTGAAGCTTTCTTT
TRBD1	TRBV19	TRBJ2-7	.	CASIRQGLPYEQYF	TGTGCCAGTATACGACAGGGTCTCCCCTACGAGCAGTACTTC
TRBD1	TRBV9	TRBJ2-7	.	CASSPPTGFHEQYF	TGTGCCAGCAGCCCCCCGACAGGGTTTCACGAGCAGTACTTC
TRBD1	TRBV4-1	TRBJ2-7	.	CASSPIPGQETYEQYF	TGCGCCAGCAGCCCAATTCCGGGACAGGAGACCTACGAGCAGTACTTC
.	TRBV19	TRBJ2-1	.	CASSIGVGLGRVLYYNEQFF	TGTGCCAGTAGTATAGGGGTGGGCCTAGGACGGGTTCTATACTACAATGAGCAGTTCTTC
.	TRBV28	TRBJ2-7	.	CASSLARNYEQYF	TGTGCCAGCAGTTTGGCCAGAAACTACGAGCAGTACTTC
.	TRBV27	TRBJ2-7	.	CASSPSRGIYEQYF	TGTGCCAGCAGTCCGAGCAGGGGTATCTACGAGCAGTACTTC